Listed below are T cell receptor beta chains from one sample, sequenced in a study of T cells after yellow fever vaccination. One entry per CDR3 protein, called by TCRdb with MiXCR from the 5' RACE reads. The sample shows 300,000 to 350,000 distinct CDR3 sequences, 3.5% to 5% of them seen only once. This sample comprised PBMCs, obtained 15 days after the yellow fever booster vaccination. All receptors come from a man younger than 35 who received the YFV17D yellow fever vaccine. Both conserved end residues are part of each CDR3. Each record gives: clone size, V gene, J gene, D gene, CDR3 protein, CDR3 DNA. D genes are given only for firm matches. Only part of the rows carry a size: once, few, many, or a class if the clone is expanded.

>many|TRBV15|TRBJ2-1|TRBD2
CATSRGLVNEQFF
TGTGCCACCAGCCGGGGACTAGTTAATGAGCAGTTCTTC
>few|TRBV27|TRBJ2-7|TRBD1
CASSPDRARSYEQYF
TGTGCCAGCAGTCCCGACAGGGCCCGCTCCTACGAGCAGTACTTC
>few|TRBV5-1|TRBJ2-2|TRBD1
CASSHRDSYTGELFF
TGCGCCAGCAGCCACCGGGACAGTTACACCGGGGAGCTGTTTTTT
>many|TRBV5-4|TRBJ2-3|-
CASSRDTTSTDTQYF
TGTGCCAGCAGCCGGGACACAACTAGCACAGATACGCAGTATTTT
>many|TRBV20-1|TRBJ2-7|-
CSASPDVNYEQYF
TGCAGTGCTAGCCCTGACGTTAACTACGAGCAGTACTTC
>many|TRBV12-3/TRBV12-4|TRBJ2-1|-
CASSFPGHREQFF
TGTGCCAGCAGTTTTCCGGGACATAGGGAGCAGTTCTTC
>-|TRBV4-1|TRBJ2-1|TRBD1
CASSQDRAGQGYNEQFF
TGCGCCAGCAGCCAAGATCGAGCGGGACAGGGATACAATGAGCAGTTCTTC
>many|TRBV29-1|TRBJ2-2|-
CSVSQGLFGAGELFF
TGCAGCGTTTCCCAGGGGCTCTTCGGTGCCGGGGAGCTGTTTTTT
>-|TRBV5-1|TRBJ2-1|-
CASSLGVADPSYNEQFF
TGCGCCAGCAGCTTGGGAGTAGCGGACCCGTCCTACAATGAGCAGTTCTTC
>few|TRBV12-3/TRBV12-4|TRBJ1-5|-
CASRDSNGQPQHF
TGTGCCAGCAGGGATTCTAACGGCCAGCCCCAGCATTTT
>-|TRBV20-1|TRBJ2-7|-
CSARVRGNEQYF
TGCAGTGCTAGAGTCAGGGGCAACGAGCAGTACTTC
>many|TRBV5-1|TRBJ2-3|-
CASSPGVRGDTQYF
TGCGCCAGCAGCCCCGGAGTTAGAGGGGATACGCAGTATTTT
>many|TRBV5-1|TRBJ2-1|TRBD2
CASSPQRGKNEQFF
TGCGCCAGCAGCCCGCAGCGGGGAAAAAATGAGCAGTTCTTC
>-|TRBV6-6|TRBJ2-3|-
CASSYPRGNTQYF
TGTGCCAGCAGTTACCCTCGGGGTAATACGCAGTATTTT
>many|TRBV2|TRBJ2-1|-
CAGREEQFF
TGTGCCGGAAGGGAAGAGCAGTTCTTC
>many|TRBV7-2|TRBJ1-5|-
CASSLVGQPQHF
TGTGCCAGCAGCCTTGTTGGGCAGCCCCAGCATTTT
>many|TRBV20-1|TRBJ1-1|-
CSAALGIEAFF
TGCAGTGCTGCGTTAGGGATTGAAGCTTTCTTT
>-|TRBV6-5|TRBJ1-1|-
CASSDDRGYPEAFF
TGTGCCAGCAGTGACGATAGAGGGTATCCTGAAGCTTTCTTT
>many|TRBV12-3/TRBV12-4|TRBJ2-1|TRBD2
CASSQRLAENNEQFF
TGTGCCAGCAGCCAAAGACTAGCGGAGAACAATGAGCAGTTCTTC